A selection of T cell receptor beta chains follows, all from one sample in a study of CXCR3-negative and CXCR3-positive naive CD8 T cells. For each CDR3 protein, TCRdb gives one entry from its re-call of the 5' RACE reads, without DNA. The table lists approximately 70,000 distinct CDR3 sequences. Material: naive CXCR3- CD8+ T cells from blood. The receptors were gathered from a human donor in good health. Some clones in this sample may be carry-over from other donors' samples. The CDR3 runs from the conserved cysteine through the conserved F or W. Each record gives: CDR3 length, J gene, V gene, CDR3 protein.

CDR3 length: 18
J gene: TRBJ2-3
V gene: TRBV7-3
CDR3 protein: CASRPGLAGGLLTDTQYF

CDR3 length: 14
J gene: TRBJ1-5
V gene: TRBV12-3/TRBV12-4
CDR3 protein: CASRPGQGNQPQHF

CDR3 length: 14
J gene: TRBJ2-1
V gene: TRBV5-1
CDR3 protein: CASSLASGDNEQFF

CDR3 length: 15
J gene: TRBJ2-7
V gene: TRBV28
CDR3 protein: CASSFGIAEAYEQYF

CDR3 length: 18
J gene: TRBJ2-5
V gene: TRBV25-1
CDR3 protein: CASSEGLLTGTPQETQYF

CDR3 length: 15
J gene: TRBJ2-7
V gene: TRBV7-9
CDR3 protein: CASSLAVSGSNEQYF

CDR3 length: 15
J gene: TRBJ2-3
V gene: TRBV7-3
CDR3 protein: CASSRTGLSTDTQYF

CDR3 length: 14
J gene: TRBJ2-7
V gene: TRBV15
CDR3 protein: CATSREDSSYEQYF

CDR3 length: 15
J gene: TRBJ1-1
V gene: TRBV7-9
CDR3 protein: CASSPTGAPNTEAFF

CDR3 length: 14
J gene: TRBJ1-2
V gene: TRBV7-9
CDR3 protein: CASSYYSVHYGYTF

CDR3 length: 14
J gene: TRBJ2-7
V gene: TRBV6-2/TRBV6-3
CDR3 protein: CASSSTFGGYEQYF

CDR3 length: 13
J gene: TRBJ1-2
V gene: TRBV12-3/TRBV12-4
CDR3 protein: CASSPDSDYGYTF

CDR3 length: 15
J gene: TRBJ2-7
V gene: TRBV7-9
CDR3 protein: CASSFPGTGVNEQYF

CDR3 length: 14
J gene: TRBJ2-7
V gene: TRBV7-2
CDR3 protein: CASSLGRRSYEQYF

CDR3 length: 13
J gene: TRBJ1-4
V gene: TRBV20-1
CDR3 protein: CSARTGTNEKLFF

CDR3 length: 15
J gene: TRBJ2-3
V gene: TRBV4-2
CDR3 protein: CASSQDGRGTDTQYF

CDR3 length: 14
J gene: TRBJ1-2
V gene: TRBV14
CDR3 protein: CASSPGWGNYGYTF

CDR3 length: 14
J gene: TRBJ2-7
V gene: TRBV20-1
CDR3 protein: CSARIQAGGYEQYF

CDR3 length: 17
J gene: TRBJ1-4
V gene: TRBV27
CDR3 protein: CASRLHYPGSGYEKLFF

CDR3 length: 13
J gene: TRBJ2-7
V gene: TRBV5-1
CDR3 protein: CASSLDTSYEQYF

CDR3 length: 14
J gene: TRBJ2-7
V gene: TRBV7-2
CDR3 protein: CASSLMGGGSEQYF

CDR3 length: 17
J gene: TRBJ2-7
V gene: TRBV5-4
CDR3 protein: CASSKTLAGGPTYEQYF

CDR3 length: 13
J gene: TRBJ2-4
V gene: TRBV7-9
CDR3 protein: CASSLGGENIQYF

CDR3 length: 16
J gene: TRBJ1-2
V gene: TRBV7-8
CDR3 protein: CASSDQFSQGLYGYTF

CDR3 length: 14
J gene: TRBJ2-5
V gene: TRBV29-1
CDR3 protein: CSVDGLAGAETQYF

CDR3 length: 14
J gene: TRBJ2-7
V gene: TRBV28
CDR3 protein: CASSPGQGYSEQYF

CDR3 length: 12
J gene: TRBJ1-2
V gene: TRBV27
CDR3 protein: CASLSRAYGYTF

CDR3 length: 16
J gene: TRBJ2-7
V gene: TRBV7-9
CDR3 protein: CASSPNQDRPSYEQYF

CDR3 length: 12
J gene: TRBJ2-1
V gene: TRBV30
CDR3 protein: CARDRGHNEQFF

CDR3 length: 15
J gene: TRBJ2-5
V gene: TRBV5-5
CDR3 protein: CASTPSAGGGETQYF